Included here is one T cell receptor beta chain sequence, with context. What it recognizes is unknown. The sample is drawn from a study of Tregs in tolerant kidney transplant recipients. Turning to the study itself: CD4+CD25+CD127- cells came from roughly 3-day belatacept mixed lymphocyte reactions, some with approximately five-day graft donor restimulation. Antibodies separated recipient from donor cells.

The data were produced by immunoSEQ multiplex PCR, yet TCRdb's version contains in-frame clones alone and is incomplete. The sample contains roughly 40,000 clones, over 95% of which appear only once. The ends were cut back, 4 bases at V and 0 bases at J, with 9 bases in the middle. The V gene's germline CDR1 is SNHLY and CDR2 FYNNEI. The CDR3 runs 14 residues. General study findings and limits: Biological reproducibility was not directly addressed, but technical replication error appeared minimal. Tregs expanded with activated donor B cells seemed most donor-specific.

The origin of this receptor is a human donor in good health. The chain is built from TRBV2 and TRBJ1-2; D perhaps matches TRBD1 (5 bases). What was sequenced was Tregs from blood cultured with allogeneic cells. CDR3 in amino acids: CASSGTGPNYGYTF. DNA of the CDR3: TGTGCCAGCAGTGGAACAGGTCCTAACTATGGCTACACCTTC.